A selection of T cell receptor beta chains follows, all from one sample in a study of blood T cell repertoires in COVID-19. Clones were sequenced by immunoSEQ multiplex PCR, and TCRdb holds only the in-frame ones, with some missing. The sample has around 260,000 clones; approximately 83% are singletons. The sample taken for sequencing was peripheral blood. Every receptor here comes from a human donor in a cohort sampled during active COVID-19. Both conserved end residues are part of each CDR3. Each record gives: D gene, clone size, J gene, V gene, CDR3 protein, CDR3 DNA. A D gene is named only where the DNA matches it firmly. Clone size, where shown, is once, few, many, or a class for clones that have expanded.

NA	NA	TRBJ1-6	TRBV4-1	CASSQESQGWSPLHF	TGCGCCAGCAGCCAAGAGTCCCAGGGTTGGTCACCCCTCCACTTT
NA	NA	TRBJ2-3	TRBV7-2	CASSQTGDLATDTQYF	TGTGCCAGCAGCCAGACGGGGGATCTCGCCACAGATACGCAGTATTTT
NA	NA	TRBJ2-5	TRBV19	CASMSSTVQETQYF	TGTGCCAGTATGAGTTCTACAGTCCAAGAGACCCAGTACTTC
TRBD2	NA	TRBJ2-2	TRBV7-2	CASSLGGLAGGGELFF	TGTGCCAGCAGCTTAGGAGGTCTAGCGGGAGGCGGGGAGCTGTTTTTT
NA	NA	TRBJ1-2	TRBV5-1	CASSLESLYGYTF	TGCGCCAGCAGCTTGGAGAGCCTCTATGGCTACACCTTC
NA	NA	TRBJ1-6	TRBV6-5	CASTGDFNSPLHF	TGTGCCAGCACGGGGGACTTTAATTCACCCCTCCACTTT
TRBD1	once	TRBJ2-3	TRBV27	CASSFSVGTARDTQYF	TGTGCCAGCAGTTTTTCAGTGGGGACAGCCCGAGATACGCAGTATTTT
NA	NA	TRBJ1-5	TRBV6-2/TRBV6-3	CASSWGGAGQPQHF	TGTGCCAGCAGCTGGGGGGGAGCAGGTCAGCCCCAGCATTTT
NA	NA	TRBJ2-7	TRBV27	CASSFSKPPLVSEQYF	TGTGCCAGCAGTTTTTCCAAGCCTCCCCTTGTCTCCGAGCAGTACTTC
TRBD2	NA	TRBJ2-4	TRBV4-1	CASSQPGSGRAGRAKNIQYF	TGCGCCAGCAGCCAACCTGGGAGCGGGAGGGCCGGGAGAGCCAAAAACATTCAGTACTTC
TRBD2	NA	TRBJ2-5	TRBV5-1	CASKPSSGFQETQYF	TGCGCCAGCAAGCCTTCTAGCGGCTTTCAAGAGACCCAGTACTTC
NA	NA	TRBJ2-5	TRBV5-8	CASSRRQETQYF	TGTGCCAGCAGCCGCCGGCAAGAGACCCAGTACTTC
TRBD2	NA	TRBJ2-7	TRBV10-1	CASSEVASGSYEQYF	TGCGCCAGCAGTGAGGTTGCTAGCGGCTCCTACGAGCAGTACTTC
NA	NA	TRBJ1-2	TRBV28	CASSFRAWGYTF	TGTGCCAGCAGTTTCAGGGCCTGGGGCTACACCTTC
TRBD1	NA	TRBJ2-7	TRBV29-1	CSTSGQGGAEQYF	TGCAGCACGTCGGGACAGGGGGGCGCCGAGCAGTACTTC
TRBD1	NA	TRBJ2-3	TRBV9	CASSAFTGVADTQYF	TGTGCCAGCAGCGCCTTCACAGGGGTCGCAGATACGCAGTATTTT
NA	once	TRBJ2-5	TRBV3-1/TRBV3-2	CASSLRGSQETQYF	TGTGCCAGCAGCCTCCGCGGGTCTCAGGAGACCCAGTACTTC
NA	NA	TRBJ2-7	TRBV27	CASSLGPRGYEQYF	TGTGCCAGCAGTTTAGGCCCCAGGGGCTACGAGCAGTACTTC
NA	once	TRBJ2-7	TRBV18	CASSPGQTNSYEQYF	TGTGCCAGCTCACCTGGACAGACGAACTCCTACGAGCAGTACTTC
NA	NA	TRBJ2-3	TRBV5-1	CASSGGEVTDTQYF	TGCGCCAGCAGTGGCGGGGAAGTCACAGATACGCAGTATTTT
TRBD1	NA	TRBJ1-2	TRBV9	CASSVEWTGGGYTF	TGTGCCAGCAGCGTAGAGTGGACAGGGGGCGGCTACACCTTC
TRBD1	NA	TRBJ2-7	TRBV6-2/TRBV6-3	CASSYRQGRSYEQYF	TGTGCCAGCAGTTACCGACAGGGCCGCTCCTACGAGCAGTACTTC
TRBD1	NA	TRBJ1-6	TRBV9	CASSTTGVNSPLHF	TGTGCCAGCAGCACAACAGGGGTGAATTCACCCCTCCACTTT
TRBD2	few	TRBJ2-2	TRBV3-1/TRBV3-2	CASSSSSGRTNF	TGTGCCAGCAGTAGCTCTAGCGGGAGGACCAATTTT
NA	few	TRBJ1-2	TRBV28	CASSPQVGHSHYGYTF	TGTGCCAGCAGTCCTCAAGTCGGACACAGCCACTATGGCTACACCTTC
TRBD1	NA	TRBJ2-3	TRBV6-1	CASSEGTGGGTDTQYF	TGTGCCAGCAGTGAAGGGACAGGGGGCGGCACAGATACGCAGTATTTT
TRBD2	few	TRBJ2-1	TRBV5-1	CASSQGTSGTGEQFF	TGCGCCAGCAGCCAAGGGACTAGCGGGACTGGTGAGCAGTTCTTC
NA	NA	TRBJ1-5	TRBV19	CASTSSRRSNQPQHF	TGTGCCAGTACTAGCTCCCGTAGGAGCAATCAGCCCCAGCATTTT
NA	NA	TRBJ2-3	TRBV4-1	CASSQRGTDTQYF	TGCGCCAGCAGCCAACGCGGTACAGATACGCAGTATTTT
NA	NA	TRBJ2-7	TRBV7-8	CASTLETSYEQYF	TGTGCCAGCACTCTAGAGACGTCGTACGAGCAGTACTTC
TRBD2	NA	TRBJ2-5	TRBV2	CASRTSLQETQYF	TGTGCCAGCAGGACTAGCCTCCAAGAGACCCAGTACTTC
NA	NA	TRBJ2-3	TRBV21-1	CASRQREGQGNYTDTQYF	TGTGCCAGCAGACAAAGGGAGGGACAGGGGAATTACACAGATACGCAGTATTTT
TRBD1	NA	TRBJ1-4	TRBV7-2	CASSAPPGQGNEKLFF	TGTGCCAGCAGCGCGCCTCCGGGACAGGGTAATGAAAAACTGTTTTTT
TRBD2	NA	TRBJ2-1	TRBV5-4	CASSWTSGAYNEQFF	TGTGCCAGCAGCTGGACTAGCGGAGCCTACAATGAGCAGTTCTTC
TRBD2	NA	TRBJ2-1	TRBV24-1	CATSDLPASGRLGEQFF	TGTGCCACCAGTGATTTGCCGGCTAGCGGGAGACTGGGTGAGCAGTTCTTC
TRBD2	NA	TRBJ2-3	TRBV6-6	CASSRLAGADTQYF	TGTGCCAGCAGCCGCCTAGCGGGAGCAGATACGCAGTATTTT
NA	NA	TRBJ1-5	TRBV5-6	CASSLRGTSNQPQHF	TGTGCCAGCAGCTTGAGGGGGACTAGCAATCAGCCCCAGCATTTT
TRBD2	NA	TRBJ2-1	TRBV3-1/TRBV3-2	CASSFGLAGYNEQFF	TGTGCCAGCAGTTTCGGACTAGCCGGATACAATGAGCAGTTCTTC
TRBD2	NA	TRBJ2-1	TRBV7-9	CASSQEGLAGNEQFF	TGTGCCAGCAGCCAGGAGGGACTAGCAGGAAATGAGCAGTTCTTC
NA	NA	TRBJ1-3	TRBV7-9	CASSLMTSSSGNTIYF	TGTGCCAGCAGCTTAATGACGTCTAGCTCTGGAAACACCATATATTTT
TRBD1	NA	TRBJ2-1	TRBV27	CASSLGGQGRFF	TGTGCCAGCAGTTTAGGGGGACAGGGCCGGTTCTTC
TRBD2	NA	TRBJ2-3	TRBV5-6	CASRRVGLADEGDTQYF	TGTGCCAGCAGACGCGTGGGACTAGCGGACGAGGGGGATACGCAGTATTTT
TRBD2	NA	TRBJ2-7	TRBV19	CASSIGAGGVEDYEQYF	TGTGCCAGTAGTATAGGGGCGGGAGGGGTGGAAGACTACGAGCAGTACTTC
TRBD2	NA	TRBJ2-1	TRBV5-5	CASSLPGTSGMNEQFF	TGTGCCAGCAGCTTGCCCGGGACTAGCGGGATGAATGAGCAGTTCTTC
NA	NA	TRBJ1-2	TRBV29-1	CSVEYEGGYTF	TGCAGCGTTGAATATGAGGGAGGCTACACCTTC
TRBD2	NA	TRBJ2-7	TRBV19	CASSFTSGRGYEQYF	TGTGCCAGTAGTTTTACTAGCGGGAGAGGCTACGAGCAGTACTTC
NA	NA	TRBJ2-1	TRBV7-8	CASRGGMSYNEQFF	TGTGCCAGCAGGGGCGGGATGAGCTACAATGAGCAGTTCTTC
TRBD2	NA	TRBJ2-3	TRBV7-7	CASSLGPQRGRAGTDTQYF	TGTGCTAGCAGCTTAGGGCCCCAGCGGGGGAGAGCAGGCACAGATACGCAGTATTTT
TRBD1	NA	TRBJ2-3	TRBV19	CATSDRNTDTQYF	TGTGCCACCTCGGACAGGAACACAGATACGCAGTATTTT
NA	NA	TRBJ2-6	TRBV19	CASSFRSGANVLTF	TGTGCCAGTAGTTTTCGGAGTGGGGCCAACGTCCTGACTTTC
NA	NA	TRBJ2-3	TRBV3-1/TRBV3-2	CASSRQNTQYF	TGTGCCAGCAGCAGACAAAATACGCAGTATTTT